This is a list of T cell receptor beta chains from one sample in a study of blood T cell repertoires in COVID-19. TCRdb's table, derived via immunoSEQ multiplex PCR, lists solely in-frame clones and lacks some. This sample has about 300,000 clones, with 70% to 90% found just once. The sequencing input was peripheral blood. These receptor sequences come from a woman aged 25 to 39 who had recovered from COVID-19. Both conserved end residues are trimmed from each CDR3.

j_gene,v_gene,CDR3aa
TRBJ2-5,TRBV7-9,ASSPYSGLGQETQY
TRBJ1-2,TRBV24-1,ATSDSPGQGLAGYGYT
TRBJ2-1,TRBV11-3,ASSTLAGGYNEQF
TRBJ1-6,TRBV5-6,ASSFGGGVNSPLH
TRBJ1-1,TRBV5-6,ASTRQGAAF
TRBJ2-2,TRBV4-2,ASSQGEGPTGELF
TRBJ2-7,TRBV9,ASSVGAGSTYEQY
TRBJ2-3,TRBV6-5,ASSTGVGTQY
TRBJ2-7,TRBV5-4,ASSLAGTGGLTYEQY
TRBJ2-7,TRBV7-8,ASSLGSSGGLEQY
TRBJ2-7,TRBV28,ASSTVPYEQY
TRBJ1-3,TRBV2,ASKPVRGSGNTIY
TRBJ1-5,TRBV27,ASSATGDRQPQH
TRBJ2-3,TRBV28,ASSFLDRAYTDTQY
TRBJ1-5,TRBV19,ASSIITAHRGIQPQH
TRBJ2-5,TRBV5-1,ASSLDDTGTQY
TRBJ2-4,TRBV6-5,ASSLETGEGNIQY
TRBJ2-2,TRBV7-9,ASSLYSGEGELF
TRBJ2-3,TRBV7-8,ASSFRSGLADTQY
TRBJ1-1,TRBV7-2,ASSLVSGPIAF
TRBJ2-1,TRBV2,ASSSDRFSSYNEQF
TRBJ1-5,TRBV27,ASSQSRGRGNQPQH
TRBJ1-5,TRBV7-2,ASSRRRGLGYSNQPQH
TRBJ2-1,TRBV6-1,ASSARTGSIRVNEQF